The sequence of this T cell receptor beta chain was determined in a study of blood T cell repertoires in COVID-19. Turning to the study itself: Donors in the United States, Italy and Spain gave samples during acute or convalescent COVID-19. T cells, B-cell-depleted T cells, or PBMCs supplied cDNA or gDNA.

How the authors handled the data: Estimation of nucleated cell counts was performed using reference gene primer amplification. Sequencing used immunoSEQ multiplex PCR; TCRdb keeps in-frame clones, though not all of them. V and J calls and clone size are given by that table; D and trimming were obtained from the DNA. The table has just under 80,000 clones, around 84% seen once. The V end was cut by 1 base, the J end by 1 base, with 7 bases between. Germline assignment: CDR1 LGHDT and CDR2 YNNKEL (reference sequence). The CDR3 is 14 amino acids. The table lists this clone with a count of one. The sequence was obtained from a human donor in a cohort sampled during active COVID-19. V and J are TRBV3-1 (or the pseudogene TRBV3-2) and TRBJ2-5, with a tentative D call TRBD1 (5 bases). The sample consisted of peripheral blood. CDR3 amino acids: CASSQGGAQETQYF. Here the CDR3 DNA reads TGTGCCAGCAGCCAAGGGGGCGCCCAAGAGACCCAGTACTTC.